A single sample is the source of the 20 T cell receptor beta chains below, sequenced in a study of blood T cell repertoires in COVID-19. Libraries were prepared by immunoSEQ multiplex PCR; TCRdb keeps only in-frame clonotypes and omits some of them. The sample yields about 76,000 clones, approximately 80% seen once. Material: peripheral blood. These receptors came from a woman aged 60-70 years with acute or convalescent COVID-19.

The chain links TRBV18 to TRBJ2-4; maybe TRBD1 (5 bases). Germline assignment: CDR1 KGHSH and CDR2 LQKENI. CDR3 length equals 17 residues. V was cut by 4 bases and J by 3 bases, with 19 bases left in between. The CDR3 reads CASSQAGPNTGKNIQYF. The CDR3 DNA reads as TGTGCCAGCTCACAGGCCGGGCCTAACACAGGCAAAAACATTCAGTACTTC.

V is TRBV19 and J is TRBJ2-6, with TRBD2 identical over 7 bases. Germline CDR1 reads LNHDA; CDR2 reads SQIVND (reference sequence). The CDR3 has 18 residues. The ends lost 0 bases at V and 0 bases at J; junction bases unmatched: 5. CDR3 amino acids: CASSIEGGTPSGANVLTF. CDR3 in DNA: TGTGCCAGTAGTATAGAGGGGGGGACTCCCTCTGGGGCCAACGTCCTGACTTTC.

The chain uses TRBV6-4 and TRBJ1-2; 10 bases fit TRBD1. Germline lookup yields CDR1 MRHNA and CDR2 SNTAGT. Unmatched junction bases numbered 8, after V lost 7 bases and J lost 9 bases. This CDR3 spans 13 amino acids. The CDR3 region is CASKGQGEASYTF. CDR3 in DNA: TGTGCCAGCAAAGGACAGGGGGAAGCGAGCTACACCTTC.

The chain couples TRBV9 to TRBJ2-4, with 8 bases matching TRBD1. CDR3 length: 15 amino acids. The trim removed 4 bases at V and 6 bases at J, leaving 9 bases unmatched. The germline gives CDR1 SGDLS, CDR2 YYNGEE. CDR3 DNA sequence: TGTGCCAGCAGCCTAGGGGGGACAGGAAGAAACATTCAGTACTTC. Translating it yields CASSLGGTGRNIQYF.

The CDR3 sequence is CATSRGGGDRDFFWNQPQHF. The CDR3 DNA reads TGTGCCACCAGCAGGGGGGGAGGGGACAGGGACTTCTTTTGGAATCAGCCCCAGCATTTT. The chain combines TRBV15 with TRBJ1-5; 9 bases map to TRBD1. CDR3 length: 20 residues. V lost 3 bases to trimming and J lost 4 bases; unmatched junction nucleotides: 19. The germline V gene has CDR1 LNHNV and CDR2 YYDKDF (reference sequence).

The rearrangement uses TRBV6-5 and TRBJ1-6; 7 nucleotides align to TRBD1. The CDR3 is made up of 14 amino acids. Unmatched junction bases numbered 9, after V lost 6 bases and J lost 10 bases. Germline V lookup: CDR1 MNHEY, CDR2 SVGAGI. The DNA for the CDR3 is TGTGCCAGCAGCGGAATTGACAGGGCCTCACCCCTCCACTTT. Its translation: CASSGIDRASPLHF.

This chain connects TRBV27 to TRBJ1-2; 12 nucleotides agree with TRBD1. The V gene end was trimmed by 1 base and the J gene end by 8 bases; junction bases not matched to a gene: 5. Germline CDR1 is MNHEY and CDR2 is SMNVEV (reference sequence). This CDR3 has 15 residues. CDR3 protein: CASSLLGTGGEGYTF. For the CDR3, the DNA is TGTGCCAGCAGTTTATTAGGGACAGGGGGCGAGGGCTACACCTTC.

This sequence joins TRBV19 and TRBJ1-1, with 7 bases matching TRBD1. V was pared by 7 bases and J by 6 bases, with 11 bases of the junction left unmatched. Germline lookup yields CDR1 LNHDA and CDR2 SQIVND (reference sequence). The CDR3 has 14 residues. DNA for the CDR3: TGTGCCAGTACTTCAACGGACAGGAGGTCTGAAGCTTTCTTT. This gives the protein CASTSTDRRSEAFF.

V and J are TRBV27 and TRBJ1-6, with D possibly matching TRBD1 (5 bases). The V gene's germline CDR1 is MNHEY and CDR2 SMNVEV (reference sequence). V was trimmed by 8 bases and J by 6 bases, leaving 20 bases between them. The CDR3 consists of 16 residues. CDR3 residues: CASSHRPGTRNSPLHF. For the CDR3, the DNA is TGTGCCAGCTCCCACAGGCCGGGCACACGTAATTCACCCCTCCACTTT.

The CDR3 DNA is TGTGCCAGCAGCCAAGATCTTCGAGCGGGAGGCTACACCTTC. Protein product: CASSQDLRAGGYTF. V gene TRBV14 combines with J gene TRBJ1-2, with unresolved D. The ends were cut back, 0 bases at V and 8 bases at J, with 13 bases in the middle. Germline values: CDR1 SGHDN, CDR2 FVKESK. The CDR3 is 14 amino acids.

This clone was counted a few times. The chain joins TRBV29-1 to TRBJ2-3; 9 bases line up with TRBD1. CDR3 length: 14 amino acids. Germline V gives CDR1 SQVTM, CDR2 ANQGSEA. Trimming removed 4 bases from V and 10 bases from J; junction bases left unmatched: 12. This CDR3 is CSVAPSPDRGAQYF. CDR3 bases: TGCAGCGTTGCCCCGTCCCCCGACAGGGGGGCGCAGTATTTT.

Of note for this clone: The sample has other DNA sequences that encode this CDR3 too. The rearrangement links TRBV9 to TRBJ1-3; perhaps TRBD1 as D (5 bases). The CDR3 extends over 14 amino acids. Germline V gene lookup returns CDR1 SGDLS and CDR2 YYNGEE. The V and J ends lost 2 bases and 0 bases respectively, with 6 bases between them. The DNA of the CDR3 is TGTGCCAGCAGCGTCGACAGCTCTGGAAACACCATATATTTT. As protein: CASSVDSSGNTIYF.

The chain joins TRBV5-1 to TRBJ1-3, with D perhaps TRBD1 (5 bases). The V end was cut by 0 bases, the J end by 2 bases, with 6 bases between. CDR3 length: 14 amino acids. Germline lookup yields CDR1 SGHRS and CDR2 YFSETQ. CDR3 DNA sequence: TGCGCCAGCAGCTTGGAGGGGACTGGAAACACCATATATTTT. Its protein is CASSLEGTGNTIYF.

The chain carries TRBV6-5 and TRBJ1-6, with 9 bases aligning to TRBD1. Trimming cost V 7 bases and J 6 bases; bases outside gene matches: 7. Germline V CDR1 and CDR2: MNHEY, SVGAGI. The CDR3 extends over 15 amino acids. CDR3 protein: CASTRDRAVNSPLHF. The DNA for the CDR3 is TGTGCCAGCACCAGGGACAGGGCGGTTAATTCACCCCTCCACTTT.

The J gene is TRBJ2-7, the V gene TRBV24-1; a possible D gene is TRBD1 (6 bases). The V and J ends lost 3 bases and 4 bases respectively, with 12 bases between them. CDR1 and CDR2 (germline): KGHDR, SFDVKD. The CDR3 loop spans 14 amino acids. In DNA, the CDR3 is TGTGCCACCAGTGATCACGGACAGACATACGAGCAGTACTTC. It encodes CATSDHGQTYEQYF.

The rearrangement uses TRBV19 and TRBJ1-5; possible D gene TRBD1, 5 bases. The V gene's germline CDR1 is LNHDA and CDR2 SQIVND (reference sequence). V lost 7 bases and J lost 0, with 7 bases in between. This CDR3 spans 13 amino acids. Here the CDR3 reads CASTGYSNQPQHF. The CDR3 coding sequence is TGTGCCAGTACAGGGTATAGCAATCAGCCCCAGCATTTT.

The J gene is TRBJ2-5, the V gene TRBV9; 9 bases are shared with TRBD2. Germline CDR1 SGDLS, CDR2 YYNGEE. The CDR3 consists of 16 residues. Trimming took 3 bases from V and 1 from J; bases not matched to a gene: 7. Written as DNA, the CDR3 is TGTGCCAGCAGCGAATCTAGCGGGGTAAGCCAAGAGACCCAGTACTTC. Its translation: CASSESSGVSQETQYF.

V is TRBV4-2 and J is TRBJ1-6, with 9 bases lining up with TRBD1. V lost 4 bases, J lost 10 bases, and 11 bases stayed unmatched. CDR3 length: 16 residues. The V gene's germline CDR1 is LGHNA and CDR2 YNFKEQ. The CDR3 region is CASSRAKDRGLSPLHF. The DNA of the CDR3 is TGTGCCAGCAGCCGGGCCAAGGACAGGGGATTATCACCCCTCCACTTT.

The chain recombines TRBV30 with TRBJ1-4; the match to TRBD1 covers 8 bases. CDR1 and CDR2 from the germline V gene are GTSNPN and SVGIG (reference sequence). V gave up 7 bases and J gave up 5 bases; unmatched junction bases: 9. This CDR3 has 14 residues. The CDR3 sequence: CAFKPQGGNEKLFF. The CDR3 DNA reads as TGTGCCTTCAAGCCACAGGGGGGGAATGAAAAACTGTTTTTT.

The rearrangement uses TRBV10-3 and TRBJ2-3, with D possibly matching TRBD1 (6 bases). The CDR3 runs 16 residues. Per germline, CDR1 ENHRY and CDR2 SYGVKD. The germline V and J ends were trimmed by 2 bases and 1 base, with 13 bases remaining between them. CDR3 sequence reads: CAISEPRDKRTDTQYF. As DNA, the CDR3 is TGTGCCATCAGTGAGCCCCGGGACAAACGCACAGATACGCAGTATTTT.